The 17 T cell receptor beta chains below come from one sample, sequenced in a study of PD-L1 blockade in urothelial cancer. Using immunoSEQ multiplex PCR, the repertoire was profiled, and TCRdb retains in-frame clones only, with some absent. Among around 42,000 clones listed, around 84% were seen once. The source material was PBMCs, sampled around atezolizumab (anti-PD-L1) treatment. The receptor set was obtained from a man between 65 and 85 years old with urothelial cancer.

This chain joins TRBV27 and TRBJ1-4; TRBD1 aligns across 7 bases. The germline CDR1 and CDR2 sequences are MNHEY and SMNVEV (reference sequence). Unmatched junction bases numbered 2, after V lost 1 base and J lost 3 bases. The CDR3 covers 15 residues. The CDR3 region is CASSLFGQANEKLFF. The CDR3 DNA follows: TGTGCCAGCAGTTTATTCGGACAGGCTAATGAAAAACTGTTTTTT.

V and J are TRBV11-3 and TRBJ1-2; D might be TRBD1 (6 bases). The CDR3 covers 12 residues. Between the trimmed V and J ends, which lost 3 bases and 4 bases, there was a span of 6 bases. Germline-derived CDR1 and CDR2 are SGHNT and YENEEA. CDR3 loop: CASSLDSYGYTF. In DNA form, the CDR3 reads TGTGCCAGCAGCTTGGACAGCTATGGCTACACCTTC.

This chain links TRBV6-1 with TRBJ2-7; 8 bases fit TRBD1. Germline CDR1 reads MNHNS; CDR2 reads SASEGT. V lost 1 base and J lost 2; bases outside the gene matches: 4. There are 15 residues in the CDR3. This CDR3 is CASSEGWTGTYEQYF. In DNA, the CDR3 is TGTGCCAGCAGTGAAGGTTGGACAGGGACCTACGAGCAGTACTTC.

The chain recombines TRBV2 with TRBJ1-2; D not certain. The V gene's germline CDR1 is SNHLY and CDR2 FYNNEI. Trimming cost V 0 bases and J 7 bases, with 12 bases left between them. The CDR3 loop spans 14 amino acids. The CDR3 DNA is TGTGCCAGCAGTGAAGCGGCTTGGGCGGGTGGCTACACCTTC. Its translation: CASSEAAWAGGYTF.

This chain links TRBV7-2 with TRBJ2-2, with D unclear. Germline lookup yields CDR1 SGHTA and CDR2 FQGNSA. The length of the CDR3 is 14 residues. Trimming cost V 3 bases and J 3 bases, with 8 bases left between them. CDR3 sequence reads: CASSLAGYTGELFF. Written as DNA, the CDR3 is TGTGCCAGCAGCTTGGCAGGCTACACCGGGGAGCTGTTTTTT. The full variable domain, in which reference TRBV7-2 and TRBJ2-2 provide the parts outside the CDR3, is GAGVSQSPSNKVTEKGKDVELRCDPISGHTALYWYRQSLGQGLEFLIYFQGNSAPDKSGLPSDRFSAERTGGSVSTLTIQRTQQEDSAVYLCASSLAGYTGELFFGEGSRLTVL.

The V call is TRBV2, the J call TRBJ2-7, with 9 bases aligning to TRBD1. CDR1 is SNHLY and CDR2 is FYNNEI in the germline V gene. V shed 5 bases and J 2 bases; nucleotides not matched to a gene: 10. The CDR3 has 16 amino acids. CDR3 in DNA: TGTGCCAGCAGTTCACTAACAGGGGGCAGGACCTACGAGCAGTACTTC. It codes for CASSSLTGGRTYEQYF.

The rearrangement uses TRBV5-1 and TRBJ1-5; D may be TRBD1 (5 bases). The CDR3 contains 16 residues. Trimming left V 4 bases short and J 1 base short, with 15 bases between. Germline CDR1 and CDR2: SGHRS and YFSETQ. The CDR3 region has the DNA TGCGCCAGCAGCCCCCCTTCGGGGGTCAGCAATCAGCCCCAGCATTTT. This sequence encodes CASSPPSGVSNQPQHF.

This clone was found a few times. CDR3 in amino acids: CASSSRQVQETQYF. In nucleotides, the CDR3 is TGTGCCAGCAGCTCCAGACAGGTTCAAGAGACCCAGTACTTC. The chain uses TRBV11-3 and TRBJ2-5; a possible D gene is TRBD1 (6 bases). CDR3 size: 14 residues. The germline gives CDR1 SGHNT, CDR2 YENEEA. Trimming left V 4 bases short and J 2 bases short, with 11 bases between.

The chain has TRBV5-4 and TRBJ2-5; TRBD1 matches at 12 bases. CDR1 and CDR2 (germline): SGHNT, YYREEE (reference sequence). J gave up 4 bases and V 0 bases, and 7 bases lay outside the gene matches. This CDR3 region has 17 residues. The CDR3 reads CASSLAIGTGGGETQYF. The CDR3 region has the DNA TGTGCCAGCAGCTTGGCCATTGGGACAGGGGGCGGAGAGACCCAGTACTTC.

The chain carries TRBV5-1 and TRBJ2-1; 12 nucleotides agree with TRBD2. Germline CDR1 SGHRS, CDR2 YFSETQ. The CDR3 extends over 17 amino acids. After removal of 3 bases from V and 0 bases from J, the junction contained 4 bases not matched to a gene. This CDR3 reads CASSSTSGSYSYNEQFF. Here the CDR3 DNA reads TGCGCCAGCAGCTCGACTAGCGGGAGCTACTCCTACAATGAGCAGTTCTTC. Full variable domain (rest looked up from reference TRBV5-1 and TRBJ2-1): KAGVTQTPRYLIKTRGQQVTLSCSPISGHRSVSWYQQTPGQGLQFLFEYFSETQRNKGNFPGRFSGRQFSNSRSEMNVSTLELGDSALYLCASSSTSGSYSYNEQFFGPGTRLTVL.

V is TRBV4-3 and J is TRBJ2-7, with D possibly TRBD2 on 5 matching bases. The CDR3 has 15 amino acids. V lost 0 bases and J lost 1, with 10 bases in between. The germline V gene has CDR1 LGHNA and CDR2 YSLEER. The CDR3 coding sequence is TGCGCCAGCAGCCAAGACGTTCGGGGTTCCTACGAGCAGTACTTC. This gives the protein CASSQDVRGSYEQYF.

V gene TRBV30 combines with J gene TRBJ2-7; perhaps TRBD2 as D (6 bases). The germline V gene encodes CDR1 GTSNPN and CDR2 SVGIG (reference sequence). V lost 0 bases to trimming and J lost 5 bases, with 11 bases between them. The CDR3 contains 13 residues. The CDR3 DNA follows: TGTGCCTGGAGTGTGGGGGGAGAGGACGAGCAGTACTTC. This gives the protein CAWSVGGEDEQYF.

The chain links TRBV6-1 to TRBJ2-3; D remains ambiguous. Germline V lookup: CDR1 MNHNS, CDR2 SASEGT. V was shortened by 8 bases and J by 6 bases, with 12 bases between the two germline ends. This CDR3 spans 12 amino acids. The CDR3 reads CASGSSGDTQYF. The DNA for the CDR3 is TGTGCCAGCGGGTCTAGTGGGGATACGCAGTATTTT.

This clone was seen only a few times. This chain joins TRBV5-4 and TRBJ2-5, with TRBD1 as a possible D gene (6 bases). CDR3 length: 15 amino acids. The germline V and J ends were trimmed by 0 bases and 6 bases, with 15 bases remaining between them. Germline CDR1 is SGHNT and CDR2 is YYREEE (reference sequence). The CDR3 loop reads CASSLAAGGLKTQYF. In DNA form, the CDR3 reads TGTGCCAGCAGCTTGGCGGCTGGGGGCTTGAAGACCCAGTACTTC.

The chain uses TRBV27 and TRBJ1-1; D might be TRBD1 (5 bases). This CDR3 is built from 15 residues. Trimming shortened V by 6 bases and J by 1 base, and 15 bases separated the two germline ends. Germline V gene lookup returns CDR1 MNHEY and CDR2 SMNVEV (reference sequence). In DNA form, the CDR3 reads TGTGCCAGCAGAACACCGCAGGGCGGGAACACTGAAGCTTTCTTT. Amino acid sequence: CASRTPQGGNTEAFF.

This chain connects TRBV28 to TRBJ1-1; D possibly corresponds to TRBD1 (5 bases). The germline V gene encodes CDR1 MDHEN and CDR2 SYDVKM. The V end was cut by 5 bases, the J end by 1 base, with 17 bases between. The CDR3 is made up of 16 amino acids. CDR3 coding DNA: TGTGCCAGCAGTCTCTTACCGGGGGGGACGAACACTGAAGCTTTCTTT. Translating gives CASSLLPGGTNTEAFF. The complete variable domain, with remaining parts taken from reference TRBV28 and TRBJ1-1, reads DVKVTQSSRYLVKRTGEKVFLECVQDMDHENMFWYRQDPGLGLRLIYFSYDVKMKEKGDIPEGYSVSREKKERFSLILESASTNQTSMYLCASSLLPGGTNTEAFFGQGTRLTVV.

The J gene is TRBJ1-2, the V gene TRBV6-5; 7 bases agree with TRBD1. The V segment lost 4 bases and the J segment 3 bases; nucleotides outside the gene matches: 8. This CDR3 region has 15 residues. The germline CDR1 and CDR2 sequences are MNHEY and SVGAGI. CDR3 residues: CASSLSRDRHYGYTF. The CDR3 DNA follows: TGTGCCAGCAGTTTGAGCCGGGACAGACACTATGGCTACACCTTC.